This T cell receptor (beta chain) was obtained from a study of identical twins. Study-wide findings and caveats: Excess sharing between twins was weaker in beta out-of-frame sequences. There were fewer insertions in abundant cord blood beta clonotypes, but memory repertoires showed no such pattern. Invariant MAIT and iNKT cells are populations that could partly confound zero-insertion analyses.

With regard to this clonotype: The antigen is undetermined.

This CDR3 has 15 residues. V dropped 3 bases and J dropped 0; count of bases not matched to a gene: 3. Germline CDR1 reads SGHDT; CDR2 reads YYEEEE. Unique molecular identifiers were present on cDNA, and template switching added a universal primer site. In TCRdb, the 5' RACE reads were re-called with MiXCR into one record per CDR3 protein. The sample has some 1,600,000 distinct CDR3 sequences; less than 40% are singletons. This TCR derives from a newborn girl in good health. V gene TRBV5-6 combines with J gene TRBJ1-1, with 9 nucleotides matching TRBD1. The sequencing sample was made of cord blood. The CDR3 bases are TGTGCCAGCAGCTGGGGGACAGGGTTGAACACTGAAGCTTTCTTT. Protein product: CASSWGTGLNTEAFF. Full variable domain (rest looked up from reference TRBV5-6 and TRBJ1-1): DAGVTQSPTHLIKTRGQQVTLRCSPKSGHDTVSWYQQALGQGPQFIFQYYEEEERQRGNFPDRFSGHQFPNYSSELNVNALLLGDSALYLCASSWGTGLNTEAFFGQGTRLTVV.